This T cell receptor beta chain was recovered during a study of T-cell memory formation after mild COVID-19. Findings and caveats of the study: Clones contracting over day 15 to 85 were CD4/CD8 balanced, with later expanders leaning CD4+. The CD4+ clones that contracted clustered mainly within CM and EM, and the CD8+ clones concentrated in EMRA.

Concerning this clonotype itself: What it binds is unknown.

The authors produced TCR alpha and TCR beta cDNA libraries with sample barcodes and UMIs by 5'RACE using constant-segment primers. One entry per CDR3 protein results from TCRdb running MiXCR on the 5' RACE reads. Of 400,000 to 500,000 distinct CDR3 sequences listed, about a sixth are singletons. Source material: PBMCs or a T cell subset sorted from them (not recorded which). The clonotype was recovered from a man younger than 35 who had mild COVID-19 (a few samples of this study predate the infection). Cell type and time point are not known.

The DNA for the CDR3 is TGCGCCAGCAGCCCCGAAGGTGTATTAAATGAAAAACTGTTTTTT. Residues: CASSPEGVLNEKLFF. V and J are TRBV5-1 and TRBJ1-4, with D uncertain. Germline CDR1 SGHRS, CDR2 YFSETQ. This CDR3 has 15 residues. The ends were cut back, 4 bases at V and 5 bases at J, with 15 bases in the middle.